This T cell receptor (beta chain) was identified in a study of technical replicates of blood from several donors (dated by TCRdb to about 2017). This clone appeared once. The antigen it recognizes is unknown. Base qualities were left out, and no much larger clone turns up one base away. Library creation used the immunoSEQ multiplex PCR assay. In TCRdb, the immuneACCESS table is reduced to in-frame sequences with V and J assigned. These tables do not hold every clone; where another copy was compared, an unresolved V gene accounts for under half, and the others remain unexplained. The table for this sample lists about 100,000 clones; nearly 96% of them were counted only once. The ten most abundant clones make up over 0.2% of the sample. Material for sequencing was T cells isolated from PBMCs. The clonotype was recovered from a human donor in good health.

CDR3 region: CASTQETDSSYNEQFF. The DNA is as follows: TGTGCCAGCACTCAGGAGACAGACAGCTCCTACAATGAGCAGTTCTTC. Rearrangement joined TRBV2 to TRBJ2-1; TRBD1 is possibly the D segment (5 matching bases). The junction shows trimming of 7 bases on V and 0 bases on J, plus 16 bases between the germline ends. The CDR3 sequence holds 16 residues, the cysteine and phenylalanine included. Only the CDR3 region is kept as DNA, spanning 48 bases read in frame from base 1. The germline V gene specifies SNHLY as CDR1 and FYNNEI as CDR2.